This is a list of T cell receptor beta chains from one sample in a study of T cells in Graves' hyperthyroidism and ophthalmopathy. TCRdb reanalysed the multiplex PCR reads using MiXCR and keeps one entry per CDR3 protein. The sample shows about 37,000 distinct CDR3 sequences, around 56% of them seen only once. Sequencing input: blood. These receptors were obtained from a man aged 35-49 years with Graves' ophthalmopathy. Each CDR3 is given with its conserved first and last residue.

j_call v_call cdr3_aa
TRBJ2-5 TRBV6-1 CAISDGRSIQETQYF
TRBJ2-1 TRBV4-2 CASSRRMADSYNEQFF
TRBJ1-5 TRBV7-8 CASSSRAQQGYSNQPQHF
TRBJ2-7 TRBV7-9 CASSGPGQGASYEQYF
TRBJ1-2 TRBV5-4 CASSLDLQGVEGYTF
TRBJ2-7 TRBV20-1 CSLPSTGVYKQYF
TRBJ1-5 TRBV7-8 CASSFSPQGWHQPQHF
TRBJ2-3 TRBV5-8 CASSIQGGHGTDTQYF
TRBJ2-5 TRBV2 CASSGTGGGQETQYF
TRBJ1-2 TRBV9 CASSVEYKGDSSGYTF
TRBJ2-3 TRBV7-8 CASTMGLHEQYFGPGTDTQYF
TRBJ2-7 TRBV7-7 CASSSILTGPQYF
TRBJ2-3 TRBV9 CAGSVGEGAKSTDTQYF
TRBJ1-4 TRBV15 CATRLDTNEKLFF
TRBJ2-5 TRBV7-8 CASSLRRGETQHF
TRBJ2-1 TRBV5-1 CASTHPRYNEQFF
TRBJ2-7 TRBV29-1 CSLTPGGTYEQYF
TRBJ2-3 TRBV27 CASRLQGTDTQYF
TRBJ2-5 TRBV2 CATFPGTGGGETQYF
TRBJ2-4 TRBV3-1 CASSQDGAAKNIQYF
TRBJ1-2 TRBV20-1 CSARGTMRANYGYTF
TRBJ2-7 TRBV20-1 CSAGALGGLAPNQNYEQYF
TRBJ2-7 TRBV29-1 CSVARTGFREQYF
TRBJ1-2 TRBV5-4 CASSLGQVDGYTF
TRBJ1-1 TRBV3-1 CASSQERGRNTEAFF
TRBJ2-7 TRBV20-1 CSAFPGQGYEQYF
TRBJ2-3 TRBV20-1 CSASRSSEAVGFFWADVTDTQYF
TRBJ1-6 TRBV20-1 CSASRGLANSPLHF
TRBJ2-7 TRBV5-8 CASSLGRDYQADYNYEQYF
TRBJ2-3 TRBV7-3 CASSLFPGPDTQYF
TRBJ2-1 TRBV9 CASSPSPAGGNEQFF
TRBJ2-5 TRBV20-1 CSARGAETHYF
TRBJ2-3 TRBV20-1 CSVGTSGRSTDTQYF